Listed below are T cell receptor beta chains from one sample, sequenced in a study of blood T cells in healthy people across ages. TCRdb recomputed calls from the 5' RACE reads with MiXCR, one row per CDR3 protein. The profile shows approximately 800,000 distinct CDR3 sequences, over 45% of them singletons. Material for sequencing was blood. These receptors were obtained from a man between 25 and 39 years old in good health. Each CDR3 is given with its conserved first and last residue. D genes are given only for firm matches. Size is omitted from some rows. Given values are once, few, many or a class for expanded clones.

cdr3_aa cdr3_nt d_call v_call clone_size j_call
CSAGPPGLRKTQYF TGCAGTGCTGGCCCCCCAGGGCTGCGGAAGACCCAGTACTTC . TRBV20-1 few TRBJ2-5
CASSVNRANEQFF TGTGCCAGCAGTGTTAACCGTGCCAATGAGCAGTTCTTC . TRBV12-3/TRBV12-4 few TRBJ2-1
CASSVSLVSETQYF TGTGCCAGCAGTGTAAGCCTGGTTTCGGAGACCCAGTACTTC . TRBV2 few TRBJ2-5
CASSSASSGRSTYEQYF TGTGCCAGCAGTTCTGCCTCTAGCGGGAGGTCTACCTACGAGCAGTACTTC TRBD2 TRBV28 . TRBJ2-7
CSVRGAGYEQYF TGCAGCGTTCGAGGTGCAGGCTACGAGCAGTACTTC . TRBV29-1 . TRBJ2-7
CASSTGGAGASYEQYF TGTGCCAGCAGCACGGGGGGAGCGGGGGCTTCCTACGAGCAGTACTTC TRBD2 TRBV7-9 few TRBJ2-7
CASSPPGTQYF TGTGCCAGCAGTCCCCCTGGGACCCAGTACTTC . TRBV12-3/TRBV12-4 . TRBJ2-5
CSVPRGGYSYEQYF TGCAGTGTGCCGAGGGGGGGTTACTCCTACGAGCAGTACTTC . TRBV20-1 . TRBJ2-7
CASSWTGPRYTF TGCGCCAGCAGCTGGACCGGGCCTCGCTACACCTTC . TRBV5-1 few TRBJ1-2
CSARDVRGTSSYNEQFF TGCAGTGCTAGAGATGTGCGTGGGACCAGCTCCTACAATGAGCAGTTCTTC . TRBV20-1 . TRBJ2-1
CSVGSHLRNTEAFF TGCAGCGTTGGTTCCCACCTAAGGAACACTGAAGCTTTCTTT . TRBV29-1 few TRBJ1-1
CASRVGPSSYEQYF TGTGCCAGCAGAGTAGGACCGAGCTCCTACGAGCAGTACTTC . TRBV6-6 . TRBJ2-7
CASSQEGPSGIYNEQYF TGTGCCAGCAGCCAAGAAGGTCCTAGCGGGATATACAATGAGCAGTACTTC TRBD2 TRBV14 . TRBJ2-5
CASSLAGGAYEQFF TGTGCCAGCAGCTTAGCCGGGGGGGCCTACGAGCAGTTCTTC TRBD2 TRBV7-2 few TRBJ2-1
CSASRGYEQYF TGCAGTGCTAGTCGGGGGTACGAGCAGTACTTC . TRBV20-1 many TRBJ2-7
CASSIQGPTGANVLTF TGTGCCAGCAGCATTCAGGGACCTACTGGGGCCAACGTCCTGACTTTC . TRBV7-9 . TRBJ2-6
CASSPQGIDTQPQHF TGTGCCAGCAGCCCGCAGGGCATTGACACTCAGCCCCAGCATTTT . TRBV27 few TRBJ1-5
CASSEDGRGDTQYF TGTGCCAGCAGTGAAGACGGGCGAGGAGATACGCAGTATTTT . TRBV2 . TRBJ2-3
CSAADRTSNQPQHF TGCAGTGCTGCTGACAGGACTAGCAATCAGCCCCAGCATTTT . TRBV20-1 . TRBJ1-5
CASSYARDQLDTQYF TGTGCCAGCAGTTACGCTCGGGACCAATTAGATACGCAGTATTTT . TRBV6-5 . TRBJ2-3
CASSPASGGQQETQYF TGTGCCAGCAGCCCAGCCAGCGGGGGACAACAAGAGACCCAGTACTTC TRBD2 TRBV7-9 . TRBJ2-5
CASSIQGRDFGYTF TGTGCCAGCAGCATACAGGGCAGAGACTTTGGCTACACCTTC . TRBV5-4 . TRBJ1-2
CASGLAGTETQYF TGTGCTAGTGGTCTAGCGGGGACAGAGACCCAGTACTTC TRBD2 TRBV12-5 few TRBJ2-5
CSARSEPGEQFF TGCAGTGCTAGATCCGAGCCAGGCGAGCAGTTCTTC . TRBV20-1 . TRBJ2-1
CASKIEGAGANVLTF TGTGCCAGCAAGATAGAGGGGGCTGGGGCCAACGTCCTGACTTTC . TRBV2 . TRBJ2-6
CASSLAQPYEQYF TGTGCCAGCAGCTTGGCCCAGCCCTACGAGCAGTACTTC . TRBV7-9 . TRBJ2-7
CASRPPGQGWAGANVLTF TGTGCCAGCAGACCTCCGGGACAGGGTTGGGCTGGGGCCAACGTCCTGACTTTC TRBD1 TRBV6-1 . TRBJ2-6
CASSLDALAGAAQYF TGTGCCAGCAGCTTAGACGCGCTAGCGGGGGCTGCTCAGTATTTT TRBD2 TRBV7-9 . TRBJ2-3
CASSSDSNSPLHF TGTGCCAGCTCATCAGATTCTAATTCACCCCTCCACTTT . TRBV18 . TRBJ1-6
CSARPPGGETQYF TGCAGTGCTAGACCCCCAGGGGGGGAGACCCAGTACTTC . TRBV20-1 few TRBJ2-5
CASSLMGGFYEQYF TGTGCCAGCAGCTTAATGGGGGGTTTCTACGAGCAGTACTTC . TRBV7-9 . TRBJ2-7
CSAIPGQTPYEQYF TGCAGTGCTATTCCCGGACAGACACCCTACGAGCAGTACTTC . TRBV20-1 many TRBJ2-7
CASSQQGGGYTF TGTGCCAGCAGTCAACAGGGCGGCGGCTACACCTTC . TRBV12-3/TRBV12-4 . TRBJ1-2
CASSREFPGQGAETQYF TGCGCCAGCAGCCGAGAGTTTCCGGGACAGGGGGCTGAGACCCAGTACTTC TRBD1 TRBV4-3 many TRBJ2-5
CASSLQGQARYGYTF TGTGCCAGCAGTTTACAGGGACAGGCCCGCTATGGCTACACCTTC TRBD1 TRBV27 . TRBJ1-2
CASSVGGVLNSPLHF TGTGCCAGCAGCGTAGGAGGGGTCCTTAATTCACCCCTCCACTTT . TRBV9 . TRBJ1-6
CASSYQGEGQDYGYTF TGTGCCAGCAGTTATCAGGGGGAGGGTCAGGACTATGGCTACACCTTC TRBD1 TRBV27 . TRBJ1-2